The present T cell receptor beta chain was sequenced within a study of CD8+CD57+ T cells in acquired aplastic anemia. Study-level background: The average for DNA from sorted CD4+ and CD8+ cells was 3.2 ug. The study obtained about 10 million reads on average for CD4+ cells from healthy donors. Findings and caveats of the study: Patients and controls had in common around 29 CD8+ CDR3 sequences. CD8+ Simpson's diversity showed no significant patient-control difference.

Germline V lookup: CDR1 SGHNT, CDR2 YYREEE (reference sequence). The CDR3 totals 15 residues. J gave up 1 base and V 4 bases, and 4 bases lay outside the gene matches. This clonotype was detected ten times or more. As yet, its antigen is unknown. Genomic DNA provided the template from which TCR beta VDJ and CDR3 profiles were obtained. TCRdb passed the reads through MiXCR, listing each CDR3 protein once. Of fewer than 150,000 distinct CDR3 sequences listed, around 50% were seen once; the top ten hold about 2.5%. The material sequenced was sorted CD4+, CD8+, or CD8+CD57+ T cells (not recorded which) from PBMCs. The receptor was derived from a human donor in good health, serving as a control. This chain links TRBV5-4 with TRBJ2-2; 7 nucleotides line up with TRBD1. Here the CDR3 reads CASSGDSVNTGELFF. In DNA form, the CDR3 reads TGTGCCAGCAGCGGGGACAGTGTGAACACCGGGGAGCTGTTTTTT.